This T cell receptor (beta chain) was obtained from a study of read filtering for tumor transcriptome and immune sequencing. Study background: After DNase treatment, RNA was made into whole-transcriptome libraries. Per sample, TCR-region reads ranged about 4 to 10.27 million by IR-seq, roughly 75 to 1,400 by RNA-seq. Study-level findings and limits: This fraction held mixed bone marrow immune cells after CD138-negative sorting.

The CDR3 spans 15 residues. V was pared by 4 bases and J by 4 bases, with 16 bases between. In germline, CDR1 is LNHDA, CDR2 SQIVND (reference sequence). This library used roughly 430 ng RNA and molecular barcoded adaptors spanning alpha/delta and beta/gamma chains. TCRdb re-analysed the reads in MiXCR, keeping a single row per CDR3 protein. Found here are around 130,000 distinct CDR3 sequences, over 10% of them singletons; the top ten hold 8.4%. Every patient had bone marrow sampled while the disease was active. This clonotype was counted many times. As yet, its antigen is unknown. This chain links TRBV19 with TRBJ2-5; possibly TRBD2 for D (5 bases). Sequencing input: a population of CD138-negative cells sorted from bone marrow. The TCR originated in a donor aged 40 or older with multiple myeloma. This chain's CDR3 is CASSTLGSRGETQYF. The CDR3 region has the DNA TGTGCCAGTAGTACCCTAGGTTCACGGGGAGAGACCCAGTACTTC.